Here is one T cell receptor (beta chain) with its context. The target antigen is unknown. A read error may produce the germline difference seen at one junction end. Germline V gene data show CDR1 as DFQATT and CDR2 as SNEGSKA (reference sequence). The CDR3 loop spans 16 amino acids. Template material for amplifying TCR beta CDR3 regions consisted of RNA transcripts. HTBI primers drove first-round RT-PCR of the TCR CDR3. TCRdb analysed the multiplex PCR reads with MiXCR anew, one entry per CDR3 protein. Counted here are about 690,000 distinct CDR3 sequences, approximately 15% occurring once; the ten biggest clones make up around 15%. The sample originates from a study of T cells in Graves' hyperthyroidism and ophthalmopathy. About the research overall: The blood sample was taken at first diagnosis, before treatment began.

Findings and limits, study-wide: Blood shared most expanded thyroid clonotypes above 0.001.

J is TRBJ2-1 and V is TRBV20-1; D perhaps matches TRBD1 (6 bases). This sequence was found in a man aged 45-65 years with Graves' hyperthyroidism. Sequenced: blood. The CDR3 nucleotides read TGCAGTGCTGAGGCTGGGCAGGGGAAGTCCTACAGTGAGCAGTTCTTC. Its translation: CSAEAGQGKSYSEQFF.